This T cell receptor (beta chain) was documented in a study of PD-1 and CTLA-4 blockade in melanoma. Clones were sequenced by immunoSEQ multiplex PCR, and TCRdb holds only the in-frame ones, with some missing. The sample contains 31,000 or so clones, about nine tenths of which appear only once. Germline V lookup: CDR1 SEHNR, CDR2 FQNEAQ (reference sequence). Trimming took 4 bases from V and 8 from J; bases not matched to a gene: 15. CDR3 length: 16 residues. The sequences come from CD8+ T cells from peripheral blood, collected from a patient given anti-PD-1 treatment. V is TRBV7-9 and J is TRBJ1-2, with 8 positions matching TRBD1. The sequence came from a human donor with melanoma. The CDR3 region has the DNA TGTGCCAGCAGCTCATCTCGGACAGGGTCGCATGGGGGCTACACCTTC. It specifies CASSSSRTGSHGGYTF.